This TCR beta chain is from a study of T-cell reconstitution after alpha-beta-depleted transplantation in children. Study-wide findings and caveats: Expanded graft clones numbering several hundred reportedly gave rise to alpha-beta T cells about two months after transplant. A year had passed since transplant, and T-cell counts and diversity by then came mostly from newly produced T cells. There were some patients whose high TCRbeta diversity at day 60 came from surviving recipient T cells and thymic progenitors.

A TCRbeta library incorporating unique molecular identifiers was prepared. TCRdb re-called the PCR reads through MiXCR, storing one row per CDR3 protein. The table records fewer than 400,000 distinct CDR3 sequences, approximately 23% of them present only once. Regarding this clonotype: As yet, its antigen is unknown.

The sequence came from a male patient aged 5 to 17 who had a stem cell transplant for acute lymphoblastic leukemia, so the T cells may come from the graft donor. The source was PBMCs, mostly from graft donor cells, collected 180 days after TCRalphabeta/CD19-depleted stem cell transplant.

The CDR3 spells CSARDYWGQYNEQFF. Written as DNA, the CDR3 is TGCAGTGCTAGAGATTACTGGGGCCAGTACAATGAGCAGTTCTTC. This chain uses TRBV20-1 with TRBJ2-1, with a weak D call TRBD1 (5 bases). Trimming removed 0 bases at V and 4 bases at J, with 13 bases between. Germline V CDR1 and CDR2: DFQATT, SNEGSKA (reference sequence). CDR3 length: 15 amino acids.